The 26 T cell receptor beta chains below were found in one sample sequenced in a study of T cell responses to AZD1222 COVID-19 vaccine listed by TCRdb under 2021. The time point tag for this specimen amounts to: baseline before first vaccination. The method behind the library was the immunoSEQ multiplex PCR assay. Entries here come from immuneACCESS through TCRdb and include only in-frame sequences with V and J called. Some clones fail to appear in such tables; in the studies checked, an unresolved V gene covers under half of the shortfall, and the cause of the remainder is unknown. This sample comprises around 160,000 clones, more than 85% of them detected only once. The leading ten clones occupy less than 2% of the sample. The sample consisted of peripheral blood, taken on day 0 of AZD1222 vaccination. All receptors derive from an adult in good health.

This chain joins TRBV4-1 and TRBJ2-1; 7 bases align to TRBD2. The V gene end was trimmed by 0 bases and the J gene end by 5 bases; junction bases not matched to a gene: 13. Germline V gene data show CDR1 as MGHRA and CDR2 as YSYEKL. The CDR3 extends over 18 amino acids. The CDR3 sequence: CASSQEPQWEGQDNEQFF. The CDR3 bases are TGCGCCAGCAGCCAAGAACCCCAATGGGAGGGCCAGGACAATGAGCAGTTCTTC.

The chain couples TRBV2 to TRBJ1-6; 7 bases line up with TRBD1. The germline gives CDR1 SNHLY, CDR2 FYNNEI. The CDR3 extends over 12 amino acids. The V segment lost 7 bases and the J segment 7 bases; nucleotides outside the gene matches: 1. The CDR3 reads CASMGQNSPLHF. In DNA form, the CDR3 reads TGTGCCAGCATGGGACAGAATTCACCCCTCCACTTT.

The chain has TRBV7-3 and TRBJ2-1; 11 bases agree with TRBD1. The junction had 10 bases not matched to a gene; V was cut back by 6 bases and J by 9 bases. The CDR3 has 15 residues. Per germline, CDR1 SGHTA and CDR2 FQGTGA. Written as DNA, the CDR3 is TGTGCCAGCAGTACGGGACAGGGGGATTTCGGTGAGCAGTTCTTC. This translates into CASSTGQGDFGEQFF.

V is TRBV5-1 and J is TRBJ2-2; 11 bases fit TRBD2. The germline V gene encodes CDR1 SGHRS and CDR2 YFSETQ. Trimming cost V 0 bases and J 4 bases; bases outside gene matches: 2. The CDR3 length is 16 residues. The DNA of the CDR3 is TGCGCCAGCAGCTTGGTAGCGGGGGGGCGCACCGGGGAGCTGTTTTTT. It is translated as CASSLVAGGRTGELFF.

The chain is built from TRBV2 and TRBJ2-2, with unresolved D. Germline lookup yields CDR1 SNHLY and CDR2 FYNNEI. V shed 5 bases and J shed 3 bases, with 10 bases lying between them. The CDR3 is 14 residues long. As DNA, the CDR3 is TGTGCCAGCAGTCCCGACCGTTACACCGGGGAGCTGTTTTTT. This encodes CASSPDRYTGELFF.

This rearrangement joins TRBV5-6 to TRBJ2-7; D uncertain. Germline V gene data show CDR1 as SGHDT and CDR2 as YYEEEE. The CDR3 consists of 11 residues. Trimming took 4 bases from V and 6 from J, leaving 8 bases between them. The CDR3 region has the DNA TGTGCCAGCAGCGCGGACCCCGAGCAGTACTTC. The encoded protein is CASSADPEQYF.

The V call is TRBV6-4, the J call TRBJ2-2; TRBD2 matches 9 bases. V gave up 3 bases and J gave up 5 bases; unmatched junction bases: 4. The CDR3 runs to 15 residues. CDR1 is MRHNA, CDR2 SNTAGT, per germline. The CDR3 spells CASSEVAGDTGELFF. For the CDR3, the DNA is TGTGCCAGCAGTGAAGTAGCGGGAGATACCGGGGAGCTGTTTTTT.

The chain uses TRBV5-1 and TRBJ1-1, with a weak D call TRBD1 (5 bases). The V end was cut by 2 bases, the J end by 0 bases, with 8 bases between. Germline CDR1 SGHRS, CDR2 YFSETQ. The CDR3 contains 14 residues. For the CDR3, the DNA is TGCGCCAGCAGCTTTAGGGGAATGAACACTGAAGCTTTCTTT. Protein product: CASSFRGMNTEAFF.

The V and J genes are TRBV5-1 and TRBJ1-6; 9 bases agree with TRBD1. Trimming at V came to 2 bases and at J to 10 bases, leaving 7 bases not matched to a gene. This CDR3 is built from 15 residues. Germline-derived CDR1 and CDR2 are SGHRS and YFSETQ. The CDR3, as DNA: TGCGCCAGCAGCTTAACAGGGGGCCTCGGATCACCCCTCCACTTT. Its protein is CASSLTGGLGSPLHF.

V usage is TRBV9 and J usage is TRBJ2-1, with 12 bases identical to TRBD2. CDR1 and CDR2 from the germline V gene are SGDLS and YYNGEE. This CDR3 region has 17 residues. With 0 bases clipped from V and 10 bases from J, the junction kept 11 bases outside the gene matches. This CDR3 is CASSVEQTSGGTGEQFF. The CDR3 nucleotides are TGTGCCAGCAGCGTAGAACAGACTAGCGGGGGTACAGGAGAGCAGTTCTTC.

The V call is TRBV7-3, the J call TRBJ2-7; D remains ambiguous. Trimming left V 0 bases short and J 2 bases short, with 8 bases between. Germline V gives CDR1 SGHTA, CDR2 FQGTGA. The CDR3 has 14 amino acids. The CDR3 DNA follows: TGTGCCAGCAGCTTAACGGGCTACGCCTACGAGCAGTACTTC. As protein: CASSLTGYAYEQYF.

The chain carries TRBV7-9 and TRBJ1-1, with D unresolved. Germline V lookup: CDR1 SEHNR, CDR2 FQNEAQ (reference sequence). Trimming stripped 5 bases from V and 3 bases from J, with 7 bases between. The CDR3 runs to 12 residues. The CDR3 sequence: CASSKRDTEAFF. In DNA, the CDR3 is TGTGCCAGCAGCAAGAGAGACACTGAAGCTTTCTTT.

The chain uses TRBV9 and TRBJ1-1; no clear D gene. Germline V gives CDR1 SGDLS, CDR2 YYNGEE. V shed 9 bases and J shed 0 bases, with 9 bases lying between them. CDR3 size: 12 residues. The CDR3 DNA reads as TGTGCCACCACAGAGATGAACACTGAAGCTTTCTTT. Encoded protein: CATTEMNTEAFF. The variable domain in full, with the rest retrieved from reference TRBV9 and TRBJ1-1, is DSGVTQTPKHLITATGQRVTLRCSPRSGDLSVYWYQQSLDQGLQFLIQYYNGEERAKGNILERFSAQQFPDLHSELNLSSLELGDSALYFCATTEMNTEAFFGQGTRLTVV.

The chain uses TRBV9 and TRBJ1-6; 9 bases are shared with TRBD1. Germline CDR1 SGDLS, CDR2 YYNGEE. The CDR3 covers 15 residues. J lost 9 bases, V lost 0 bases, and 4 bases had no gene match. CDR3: CASSVDRDRVSPLHF. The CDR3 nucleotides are TGTGCCAGCAGCGTAGACCGGGACAGGGTTTCACCCCTCCACTTT.

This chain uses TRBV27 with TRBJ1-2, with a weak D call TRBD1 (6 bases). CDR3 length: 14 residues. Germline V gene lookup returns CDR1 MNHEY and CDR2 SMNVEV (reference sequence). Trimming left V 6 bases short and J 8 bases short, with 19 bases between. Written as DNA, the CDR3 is TGTGCCAGCAGCCCACTGGACAGCCTGAGGGGCTACACCTTC. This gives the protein CASSPLDSLRGYTF.

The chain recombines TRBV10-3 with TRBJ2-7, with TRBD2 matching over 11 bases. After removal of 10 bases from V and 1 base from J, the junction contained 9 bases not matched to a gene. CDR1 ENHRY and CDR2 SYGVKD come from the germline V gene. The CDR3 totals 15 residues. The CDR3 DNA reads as TGTGCCACTACGGCTAGCGGGGGGAGATCCTACGAGCAGTACTTC. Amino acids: CATTASGGRSYEQYF.

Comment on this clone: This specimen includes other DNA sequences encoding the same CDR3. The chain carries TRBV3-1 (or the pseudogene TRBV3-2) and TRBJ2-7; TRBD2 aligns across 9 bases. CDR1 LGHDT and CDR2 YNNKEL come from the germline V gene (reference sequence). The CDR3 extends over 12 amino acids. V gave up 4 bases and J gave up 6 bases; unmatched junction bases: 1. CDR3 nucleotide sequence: TGTGCCAGCAGCCGCGGGGGGGTCGAGCAGTACTTC. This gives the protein CASSRGGVEQYF.

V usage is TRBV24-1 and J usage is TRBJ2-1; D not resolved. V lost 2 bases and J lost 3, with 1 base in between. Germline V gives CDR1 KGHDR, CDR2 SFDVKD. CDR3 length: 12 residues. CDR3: CATSDYYNEQFF. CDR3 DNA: TGTGCCACCAGTGATTACTACAATGAGCAGTTCTTC.

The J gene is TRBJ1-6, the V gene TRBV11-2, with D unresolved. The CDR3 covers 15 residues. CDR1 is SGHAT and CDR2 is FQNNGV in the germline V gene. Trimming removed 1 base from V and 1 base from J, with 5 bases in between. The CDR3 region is CASSLVRSYNSPLHF. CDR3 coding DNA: TGTGCCAGCAGCTTAGTAAGATCCTATAATTCACCCCTCCACTTT.

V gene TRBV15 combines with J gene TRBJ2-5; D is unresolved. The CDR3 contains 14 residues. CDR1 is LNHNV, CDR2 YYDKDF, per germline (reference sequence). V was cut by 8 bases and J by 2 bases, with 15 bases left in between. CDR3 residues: CATSLDVSQETQYF. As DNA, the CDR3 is TGTGCCACCTCTCTTGACGTCTCGCAAGAGACCCAGTACTTC.

The CDR3 loop reads CASRLGGGRPQHF. CDR3 sequence (DNA): TGTGCCAGCAGGTTAGGGGGCGGTAGGCCCCAGCATTTT. The V and J genes are TRBV2 and TRBJ1-5, with 7 bases fitting TRBD1. The CDR3 extends over 13 amino acids. Losses at the gene ends were 6 bases for V and 9 bases for J; bases not matched to a gene: 8. Germline loops: CDR1 SNHLY, CDR2 FYNNEI. The whole variable domain, remainder taken from reference TRBV2 and TRBJ1-5, is EPEVTQTPSHQVTQMGQEVILRCVPISNHLYFYWYRQILGQKVEFLVSFYNNEISEKSEIFDDQFSVERPDGSNFTLKIRSTKLEDSAMYFCASRLGGGRPQHFGDGTRLSIL.

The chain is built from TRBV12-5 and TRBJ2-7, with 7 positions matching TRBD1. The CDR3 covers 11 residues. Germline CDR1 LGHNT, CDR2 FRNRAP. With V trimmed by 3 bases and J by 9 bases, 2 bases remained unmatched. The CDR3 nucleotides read TGTGCTAGTGGTTTATGGGACAGGCAGTACTTC. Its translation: CASGLWDRQYF.

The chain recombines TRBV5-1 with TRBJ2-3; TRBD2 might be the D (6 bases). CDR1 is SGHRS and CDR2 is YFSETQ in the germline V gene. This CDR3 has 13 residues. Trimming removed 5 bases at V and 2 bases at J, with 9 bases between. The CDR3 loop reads CASRAGNTDTQYF. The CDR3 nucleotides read TGCGCCAGCAGGGCGGGAAACACAGATACGCAGTATTTT. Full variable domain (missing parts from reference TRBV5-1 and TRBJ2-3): KAGVTQTPRYLIKTRGQQVTLSCSPISGHRSVSWYQQTPGQGLQFLFEYFSETQRNKGNFPGRFSGRQFSNSRSEMNVSTLELGDSALYLCASRAGNTDTQYFGPGTRLTVL.

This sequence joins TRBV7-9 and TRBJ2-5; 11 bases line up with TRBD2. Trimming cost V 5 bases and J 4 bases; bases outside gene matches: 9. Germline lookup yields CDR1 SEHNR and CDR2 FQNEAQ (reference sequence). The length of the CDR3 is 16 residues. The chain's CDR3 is CASSTTSGRQPETQYF. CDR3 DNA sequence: TGTGCCAGCAGCACAACTAGCGGGAGACAACCAGAGACCCAGTACTTC.

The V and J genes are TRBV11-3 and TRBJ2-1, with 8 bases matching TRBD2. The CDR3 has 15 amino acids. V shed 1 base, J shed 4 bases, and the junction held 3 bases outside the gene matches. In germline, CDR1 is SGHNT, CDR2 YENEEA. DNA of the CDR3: TGTGCCAGCAGCTTAGCCGGGGGGGATTACAATGAGCAGTTCTTC. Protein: CASSLAGGDYNEQFF.

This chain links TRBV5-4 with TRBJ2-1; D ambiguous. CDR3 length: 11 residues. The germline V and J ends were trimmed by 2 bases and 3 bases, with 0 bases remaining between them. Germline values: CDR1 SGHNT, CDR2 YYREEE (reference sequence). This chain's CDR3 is CASSFYNEQFF. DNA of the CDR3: TGTGCCAGCAGCTTCTACAATGAGCAGTTCTTC.